This T cell receptor (beta chain) was recovered during a study of blood T cell repertoires in COVID-19. Across the whole study: PBMCs, B-cell-depleted T cells, or T cells provided the cDNA or gDNA that made up the material.

CDR1 SEHNR and CDR2 FQNEAQ come from the germline V gene (reference sequence). The junction had 7 bases not matched to a gene; V was cut back by 5 bases and J by 3 bases. The CDR3 covers 15 residues. The method was immunoSEQ multiplex PCR; TCRdb's version includes in-frame clones alone and lacks a portion of them. The sample contains just over 150,000 clones, 84% of which appear only once. This clonotype originated in a woman between 50 and 59 years old with acute or convalescent COVID-19. This chain joins TRBV7-9 and TRBJ1-1; 9 bases line up with TRBD1. Input material: peripheral blood. CDR3: CASSADRGADTEAFF. DNA for the CDR3: TGTGCCAGCAGCGCGGACAGGGGTGCGGACACTGAAGCTTTCTTT.